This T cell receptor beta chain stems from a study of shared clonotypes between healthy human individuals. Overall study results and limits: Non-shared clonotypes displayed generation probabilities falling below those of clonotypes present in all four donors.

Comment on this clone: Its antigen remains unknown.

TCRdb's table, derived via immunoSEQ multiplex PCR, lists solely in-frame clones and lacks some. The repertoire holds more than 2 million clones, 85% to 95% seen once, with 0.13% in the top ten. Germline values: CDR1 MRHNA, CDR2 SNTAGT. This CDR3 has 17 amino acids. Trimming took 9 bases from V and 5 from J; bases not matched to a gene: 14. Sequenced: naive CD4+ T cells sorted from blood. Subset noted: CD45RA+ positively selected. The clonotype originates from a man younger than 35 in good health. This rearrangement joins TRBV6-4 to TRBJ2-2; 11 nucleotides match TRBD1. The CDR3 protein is CARCGQGAQNYTGELFF. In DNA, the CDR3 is TGTGCCAGGTGTGGACAGGGGGCGCAAAATTATACCGGGGAGCTGTTTTTT.